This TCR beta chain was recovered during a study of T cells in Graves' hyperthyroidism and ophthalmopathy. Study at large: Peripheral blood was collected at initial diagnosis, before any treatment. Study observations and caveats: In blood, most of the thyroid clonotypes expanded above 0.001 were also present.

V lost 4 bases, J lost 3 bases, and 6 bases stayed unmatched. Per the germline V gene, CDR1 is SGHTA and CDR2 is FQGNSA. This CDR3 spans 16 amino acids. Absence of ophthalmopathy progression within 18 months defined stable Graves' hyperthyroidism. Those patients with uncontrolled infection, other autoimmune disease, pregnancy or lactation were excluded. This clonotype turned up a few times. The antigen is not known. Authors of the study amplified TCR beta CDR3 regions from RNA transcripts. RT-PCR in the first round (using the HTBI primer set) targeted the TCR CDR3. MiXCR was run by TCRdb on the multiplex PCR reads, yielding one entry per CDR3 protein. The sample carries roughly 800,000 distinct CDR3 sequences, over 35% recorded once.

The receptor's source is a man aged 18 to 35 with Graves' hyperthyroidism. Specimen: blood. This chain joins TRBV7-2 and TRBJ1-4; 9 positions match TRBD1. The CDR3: CASSSGTGISNEKLFF. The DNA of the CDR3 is TGTGCCAGCAGCTCCGGGACAGGGATCTCTAATGAAAAACTGTTTTTT.